These T cell receptor beta chains were read from a single sample in a study of blood T cell repertoires in COVID-19. Clones were sequenced by immunoSEQ multiplex PCR, and TCRdb holds only the in-frame ones, with some missing. Of 85,000 to 110,000 clones listed, around 88% are singletons. Material: peripheral blood. Receptors were obtained from a human donor in a cohort sampled during active COVID-19. Both conserved end residues are trimmed from each CDR3. The order of the fields is clone size, CDR3 length, V gene, CDR3 protein. A clone size is listed for some rows: how often the clone was seen (once, few, many), or a class if it is expanded.

clone_size: -
cdr3_length: 13
v_call: TRBV5-1
cdr3_aa: ASSPSLAGAETQY

clone_size: -
cdr3_length: 14
v_call: TRBV14
cdr3_aa: ASSQGAGNVWDEQF

clone_size: -
cdr3_length: 11
v_call: TRBV19
cdr3_aa: ASSRHPSTEAF

clone_size: -
cdr3_length: 11
v_call: TRBV27
cdr3_aa: ASSQIAGVRQY

clone_size: -
cdr3_length: 13
v_call: TRBV7-8
cdr3_aa: ASSRRQQGAYEQY

clone_size: -
cdr3_length: 13
v_call: TRBV19
cdr3_aa: ASTPGPGGNQPQH

clone_size: -
cdr3_length: 13
v_call: TRBV5-1
cdr3_aa: ASSPRTGTDYGYT

clone_size: -
cdr3_length: 11
v_call: TRBV12-3/TRBV12-4
cdr3_aa: ASSPRGSYEQY

clone_size: -
cdr3_length: 11
v_call: TRBV18
cdr3_aa: ASSLGGDYGYT

clone_size: -
cdr3_length: 13
v_call: TRBV7-9
cdr3_aa: ASSLGGLSTGELF

clone_size: -
cdr3_length: 11
v_call: TRBV19
cdr3_aa: ASSMMTGREQY

clone_size: -
cdr3_length: 16
v_call: TRBV7-6
cdr3_aa: ASSSTSRDRVGQETQY

clone_size: -
cdr3_length: 16
v_call: TRBV11-2
cdr3_aa: ASSFPRGGALANYGYT

clone_size: once
cdr3_length: 12
v_call: TRBV6-5
cdr3_aa: ASSFLTGTYGYT

clone_size: few
cdr3_length: 13
v_call: TRBV4-1
cdr3_aa: ASSRSGTGQETQY

clone_size: -
cdr3_length: 14
v_call: TRBV4-1
cdr3_aa: ASSQGYPGFEDGYT

clone_size: -
cdr3_length: 12
v_call: TRBV3-1/TRBV3-2
cdr3_aa: ASRASGGAREQY

clone_size: -
cdr3_length: 13
v_call: TRBV11-1
cdr3_aa: ASSSREATNEKLF

clone_size: -
cdr3_length: 13
v_call: TRBV7-3
cdr3_aa: ASSLTGDSTGELF

clone_size: -
cdr3_length: 12
v_call: TRBV5-5
cdr3_aa: ASSSGHANEKLF

clone_size: once
cdr3_length: 11
v_call: TRBV27
cdr3_aa: ASSIRAEWEQF

clone_size: once
cdr3_length: 16
v_call: TRBV7-9
cdr3_aa: ASSSRPGQGGRGNTIY

clone_size: -
cdr3_length: 14
v_call: TRBV14
cdr3_aa: ASSQLLTGLGETQY

clone_size: -
cdr3_length: 8
v_call: TRBV29-1
cdr3_aa: SAAINGYT

clone_size: once
cdr3_length: 14
v_call: TRBV6-5
cdr3_aa: ASSYSDSPRTDTQY

clone_size: -
cdr3_length: 13
v_call: TRBV2
cdr3_aa: ASKIIQGAIDGYT

clone_size: -
cdr3_length: 12
v_call: TRBV11-3
cdr3_aa: ASSAGRYNSPLH

clone_size: -
cdr3_length: 13
v_call: TRBV7-2
cdr3_aa: ASSSTQGMGQPQH

clone_size: few
cdr3_length: 13
v_call: TRBV19
cdr3_aa: ACHRGTVSNQPQH

clone_size: -
cdr3_length: 12
v_call: TRBV2
cdr3_aa: ASSVESGVHEQY

clone_size: -
cdr3_length: 13
v_call: TRBV9
cdr3_aa: ASSVAGPGSYEQY

clone_size: once
cdr3_length: 14
v_call: TRBV5-6
cdr3_aa: ASSFGMQGASETQY

clone_size: -
cdr3_length: 12
v_call: TRBV5-4
cdr3_aa: ASSSGLGVETQY

clone_size: -
cdr3_length: 12
v_call: TRBV28
cdr3_aa: ASSSRTPPYEQY

clone_size: -
cdr3_length: 15
v_call: TRBV3-1/TRBV3-2
cdr3_aa: ASSHGTSGVSRNTQY